The present TCR beta chain was sequenced within a study of T cell changes during pregnancy in multiple sclerosis. Repertoires were generated with immunoSEQ multiplex PCR, while TCRdb's copy carries only in-frame clones and drops some. The repertoire consists of around 30,000 clones, with roughly 89% occurring once and the leading ten covering 10%. This clone was seen once. The receptor's source is a female donor with multiple sclerosis, enrolled in a pregnancy study. This specimen was CD8+ T cells from peripheral blood mononuclear cells, taken in the second trimester of pregnancy.

As DNA, the CDR3 is TGTGCCAGCAGCTACCGCGGTTCGGGCGAGCAGTACTTC. Translation: CASSYRGSGEQYF. The gene calls are TRBV7-3 and TRBJ2-7; no clear D. Looked up from germline, CDR1 is SGHTA and CDR2 is FQGTGA. V lost 4 bases, J lost 6 bases, and 13 bases lay in between. CDR3 size: 13 residues.